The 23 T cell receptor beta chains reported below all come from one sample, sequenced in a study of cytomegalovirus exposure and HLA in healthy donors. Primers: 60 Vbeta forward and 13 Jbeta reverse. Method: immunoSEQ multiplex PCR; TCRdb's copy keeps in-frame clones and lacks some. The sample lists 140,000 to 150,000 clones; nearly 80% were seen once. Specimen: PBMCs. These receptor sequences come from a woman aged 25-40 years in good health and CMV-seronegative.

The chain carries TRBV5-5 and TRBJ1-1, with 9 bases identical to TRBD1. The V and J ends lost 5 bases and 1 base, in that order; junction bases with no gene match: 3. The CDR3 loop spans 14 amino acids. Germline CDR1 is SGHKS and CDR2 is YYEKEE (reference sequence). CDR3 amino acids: CASRLQGANTEAFF. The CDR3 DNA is TGTGCCAGCAGGTTACAGGGGGCGAACACTGAAGCTTTCTTT.

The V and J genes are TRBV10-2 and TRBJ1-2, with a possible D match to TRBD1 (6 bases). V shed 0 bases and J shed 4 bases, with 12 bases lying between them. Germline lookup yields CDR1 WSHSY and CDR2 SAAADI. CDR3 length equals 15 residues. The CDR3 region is CASSESRGVGYGYTF. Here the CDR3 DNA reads TGCGCCAGCAGTGAGTCCAGGGGAGTGGGCTATGGCTACACCTTC.

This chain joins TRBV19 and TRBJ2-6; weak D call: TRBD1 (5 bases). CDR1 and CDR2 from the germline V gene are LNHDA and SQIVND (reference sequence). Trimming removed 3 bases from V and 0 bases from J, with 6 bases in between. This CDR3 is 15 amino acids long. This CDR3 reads CASSIGHSGANVLTF. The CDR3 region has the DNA TGTGCCAGTAGTATCGGACACTCTGGGGCCAACGTCCTGACTTTC.

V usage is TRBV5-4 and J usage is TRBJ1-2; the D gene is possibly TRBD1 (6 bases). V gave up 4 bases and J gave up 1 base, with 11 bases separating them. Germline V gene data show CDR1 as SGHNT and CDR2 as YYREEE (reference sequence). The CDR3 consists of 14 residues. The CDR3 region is CASSQGRVNYGYTF. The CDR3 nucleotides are TGTGCCAGCAGCCAGGGGAGGGTTAACTATGGCTACACCTTC.

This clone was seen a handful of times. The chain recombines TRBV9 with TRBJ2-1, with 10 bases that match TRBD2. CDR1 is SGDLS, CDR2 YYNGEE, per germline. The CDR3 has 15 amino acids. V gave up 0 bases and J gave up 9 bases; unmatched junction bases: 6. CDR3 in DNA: TGTGCCAGCAGCGTAGGAGCGGGGGGGAAGGTTGAGCAGTTCTTC. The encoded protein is CASSVGAGGKVEQFF.

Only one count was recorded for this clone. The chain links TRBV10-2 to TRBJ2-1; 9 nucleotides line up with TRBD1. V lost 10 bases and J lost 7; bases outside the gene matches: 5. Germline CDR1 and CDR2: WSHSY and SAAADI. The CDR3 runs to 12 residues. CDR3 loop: CATRDRENEQFF. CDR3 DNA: TGCGCCACCCGGGACAGGGAAAATGAGCAGTTCTTC.

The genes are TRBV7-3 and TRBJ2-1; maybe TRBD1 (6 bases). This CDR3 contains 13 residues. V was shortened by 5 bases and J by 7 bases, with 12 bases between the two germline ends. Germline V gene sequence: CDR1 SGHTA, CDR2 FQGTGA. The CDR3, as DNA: TGTGCCAGCAGCACGGACAGTCTTAATGAGCAGTTCTTC. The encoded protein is CASSTDSLNEQFF.

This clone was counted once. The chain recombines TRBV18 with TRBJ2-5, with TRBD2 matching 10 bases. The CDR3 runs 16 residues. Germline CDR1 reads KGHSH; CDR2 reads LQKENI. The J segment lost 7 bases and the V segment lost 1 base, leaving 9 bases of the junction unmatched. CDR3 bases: TGTGCCAGCTCACCACGGACTAGCGGCAAAACGGGGACCCAGTACTTC. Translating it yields CASSPRTSGKTGTQYF.

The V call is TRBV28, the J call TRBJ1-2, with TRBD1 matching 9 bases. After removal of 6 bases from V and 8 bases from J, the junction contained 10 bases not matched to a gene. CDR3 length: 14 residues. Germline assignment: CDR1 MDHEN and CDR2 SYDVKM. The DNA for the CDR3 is TGTGCCAGCAGGAGTCCGGGACAGGGTTACGGCTACACCTTC. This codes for CASRSPGQGYGYTF.

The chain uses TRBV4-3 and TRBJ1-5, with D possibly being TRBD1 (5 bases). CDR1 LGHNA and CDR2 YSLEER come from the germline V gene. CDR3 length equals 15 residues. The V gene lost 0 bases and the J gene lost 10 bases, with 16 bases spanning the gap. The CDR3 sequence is CASSQEGGSQGPQHF. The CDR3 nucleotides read TGCGCCAGCAGCCAAGAGGGGGGATCCCAAGGTCCCCAGCATTTT.

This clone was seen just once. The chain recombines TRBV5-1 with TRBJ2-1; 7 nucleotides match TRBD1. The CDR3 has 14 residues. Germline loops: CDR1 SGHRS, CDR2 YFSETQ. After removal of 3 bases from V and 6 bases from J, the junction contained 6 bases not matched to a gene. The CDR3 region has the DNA TGCGCCAGCAGCTGGGACAGCCCCACCAATGAGCAGTTCTTC. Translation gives CASSWDSPTNEQFF.

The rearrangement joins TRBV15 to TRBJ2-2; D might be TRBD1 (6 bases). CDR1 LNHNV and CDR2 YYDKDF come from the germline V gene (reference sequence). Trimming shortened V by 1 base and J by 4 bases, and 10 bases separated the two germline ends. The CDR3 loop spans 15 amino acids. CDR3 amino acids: CATSRGDISTGELFF. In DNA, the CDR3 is TGTGCCACCAGCAGAGGGGACATTTCCACCGGGGAGCTGTTTTTT.

The CDR3 nucleotides are TGTGCCAGCAGCCCGAGACAGGCACCCCTCCACTTT. Translated, it gives CASSPRQAPLHF. The chain carries TRBV11-2 and TRBJ1-6; TRBD1 is a possible D gene (6 bases). Trimming took 5 bases from V and 11 from J, leaving 10 bases between them. Germline-derived CDR1 and CDR2 are SGHAT and FQNNGV. The CDR3 is 12 amino acids.

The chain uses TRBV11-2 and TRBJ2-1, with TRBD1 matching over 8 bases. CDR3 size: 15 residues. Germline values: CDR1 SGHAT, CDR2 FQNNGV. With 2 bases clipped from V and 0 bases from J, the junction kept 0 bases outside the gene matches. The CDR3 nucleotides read TGTGCCAGCAGCTTACAGGGGGCCTCCTACAATGAGCAGTTCTTC. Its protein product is CASSLQGASYNEQFF. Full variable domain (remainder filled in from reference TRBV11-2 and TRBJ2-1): EAGVAQSPRYKIIEKRQSVAFWCNPISGHATLYWYQQILGQGPKLLIQFQNNGVVDDSQLPKDRFSAERLKGVDSTLKIQPAKLEDSAVYLCASSLQGASYNEQFFGPGTRLTVL.

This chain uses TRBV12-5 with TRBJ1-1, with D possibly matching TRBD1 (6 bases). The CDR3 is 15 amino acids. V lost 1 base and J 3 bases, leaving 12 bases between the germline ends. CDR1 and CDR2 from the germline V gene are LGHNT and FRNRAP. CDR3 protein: CASGLGDRKYTEAFF. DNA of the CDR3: TGTGCTAGTGGTTTGGGTGACAGGAAATACACTGAAGCTTTCTTT. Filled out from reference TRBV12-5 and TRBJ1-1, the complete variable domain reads DARVTQTPRHKVTEMGQEVTMRCQPILGHNTVFWYRQTMMQGLELLAYFRNRAPLDDSGMPKDRFSAEMPDATLATLKIQPSEPRDSAVYFCASGLGDRKYTEAFFGQGTRLTVV.

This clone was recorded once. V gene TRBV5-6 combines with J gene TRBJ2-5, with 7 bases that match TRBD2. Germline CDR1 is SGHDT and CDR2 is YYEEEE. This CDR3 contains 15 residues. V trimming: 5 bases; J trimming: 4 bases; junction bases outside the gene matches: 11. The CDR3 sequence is CASSYGGRGVETQYF. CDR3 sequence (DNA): TGTGCCAGCAGTTATGGAGGGAGGGGCGTAGAGACCCAGTACTTC.

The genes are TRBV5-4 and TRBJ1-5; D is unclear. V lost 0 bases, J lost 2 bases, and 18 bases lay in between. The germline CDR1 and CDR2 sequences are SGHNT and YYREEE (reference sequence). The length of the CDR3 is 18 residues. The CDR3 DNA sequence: TGTGCCAGCAGCTTGGCAATTGCAGGTACAATTGGCAATCAGCCCCAGCATTTT. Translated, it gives CASSLAIAGTIGNQPQHF. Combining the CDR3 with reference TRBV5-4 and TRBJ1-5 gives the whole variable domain ETGVTQSPTHLIKTRGQQVTLRCSSQSGHNTVSWYQQALGQGPQFIFQYYREEENGRGNFPPRFSGLQFPNYSSELNVNALELDDSALYLCASSLAIAGTIGNQPQHFGDGTRLSIL.

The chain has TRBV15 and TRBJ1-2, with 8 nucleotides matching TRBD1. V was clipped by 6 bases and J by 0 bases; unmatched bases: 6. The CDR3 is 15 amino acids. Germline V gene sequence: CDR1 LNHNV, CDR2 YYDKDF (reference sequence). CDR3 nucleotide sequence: TGTGCCACCAGGGAGACAGGGGCCGCTAACTATGGCTACACCTTC. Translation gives CATRETGAANYGYTF.

CDR3 sequence reads: CASSSTGVTGELFF. DNA of the CDR3: TGTGCCAGCAGCTCTACAGGGGTCACCGGGGAGCTGTTTTTT. V gene TRBV5-5 combines with J gene TRBJ2-2, with 7 bases lining up with TRBD1. The CDR3 consists of 14 residues. V trimming: 3 bases; J trimming: 4 bases; junction bases outside the gene matches: 3. Per germline, CDR1 SGHKS and CDR2 YYEKEE (reference sequence).

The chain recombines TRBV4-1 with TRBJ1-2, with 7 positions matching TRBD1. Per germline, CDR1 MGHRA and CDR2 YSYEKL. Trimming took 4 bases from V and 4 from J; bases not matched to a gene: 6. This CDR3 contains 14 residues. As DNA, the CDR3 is TGCGCCAGCAGCCCCACAGGGGACCTCTATGGCTACACCTTC. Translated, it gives CASSPTGDLYGYTF.

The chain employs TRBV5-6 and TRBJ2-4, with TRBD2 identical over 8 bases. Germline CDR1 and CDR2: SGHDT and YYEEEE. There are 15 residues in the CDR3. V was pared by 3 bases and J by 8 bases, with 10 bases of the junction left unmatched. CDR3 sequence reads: CASSSDLAGGYIQYF. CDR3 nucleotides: TGTGCCAGCAGCTCGGACTTGGCGGGGGGCTACATTCAGTACTTC.

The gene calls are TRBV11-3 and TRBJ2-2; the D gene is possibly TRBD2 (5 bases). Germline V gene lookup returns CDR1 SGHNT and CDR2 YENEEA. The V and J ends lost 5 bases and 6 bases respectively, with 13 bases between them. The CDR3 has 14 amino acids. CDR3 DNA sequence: TGTGCCAGCAGCCCCGGAGGTTCGGCCGGGGAGCTGTTTTTT. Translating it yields CASSPGGSAGELFF.

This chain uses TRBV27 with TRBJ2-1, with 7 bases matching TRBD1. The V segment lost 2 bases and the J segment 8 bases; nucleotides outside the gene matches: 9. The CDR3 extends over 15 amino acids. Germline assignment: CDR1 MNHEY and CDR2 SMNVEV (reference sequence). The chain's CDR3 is CASSLQGEGVYEQFF. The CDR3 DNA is TGTGCCAGCAGTTTACAGGGGGAAGGGGTTTATGAGCAGTTCTTC.